Sequencing of this T cell receptor beta chain was carried out in a study of shared clonotypes between healthy human individuals. Overall study: Each donor's CD4 naive and CD4 memory cells filled three plates apiece, CD8 naive two, and CD8 memory one.

Clones were read by immunoSEQ multiplex PCR, and TCRdb kept only the in-frame ones, dropping some. The repertoire holds about a million clones, with around three quarters as singletons. The ends lost 10 bases at V and 5 bases at J; junction bases unmatched: 10. CDR3 length: 14 residues. Per the germline V gene, CDR1 is MNHNY and CDR2 is SVGAGI (reference sequence). Sequenced sample: memory CD4+ T cells from PBMCs. Sample subset: CD45RA-negative fraction. The receptor comes from a man younger than 35 in good health. Some clones in this sample may be carry-over from other donors' samples. The chain couples TRBV6-6 to TRBJ1-4; 7 positions match TRBD1. CDR3 nucleotide sequence: TGTGCCACACGAAGGGACAGCGAAAATGAAAAACTGTTTTTT. Protein product: CATRRDSENEKLFF.